The rows below give T cell receptor beta chains drawn from one sample of a study of blood T cell repertoires in COVID-19. Some clones are missing from TCRdb's copy, which holds only in-frame ones; the method was immunoSEQ multiplex PCR. Here the sample spans approximately 250,000 clones, about 80% being singletons. Material for sequencing was peripheral blood. These receptors all come from a woman between 45 and 60 years old with acute or convalescent COVID-19. Both conserved end residues are part of each CDR3. Each record gives: CDR3 DNA, CDR3 protein, V gene, D gene, clone size, J gene. D genes are given only for firm matches. Clone size is not always given. Where it is, it says once, few, many or a class for expanded clones.

DNA: TGTGCCAGCAGTGAAACCCCGGGACAGACAAATTCACCCCTCCACTTT; CDR3: CASSETPGQTNSPLHF; V: TRBV6-1; D: TRBD1; size: -; J: TRBJ1-6
DNA: TGTGCCAGCACAGTAGAGGGGGCCCAAGATACGCAGTATTTT; CDR3: CASTVEGAQDTQYF; V: TRBV9; D: TRBD1; size: -; J: TRBJ2-3
DNA: TGTGCCAGCAGCGTAGGACTGACCTATGGCTACACCTTC; CDR3: CASSVGLTYGYTF; V: TRBV9; D: -; size: -; J: TRBJ1-2
DNA: TGTGCCAGCAGTCCTAGCGGGAGCCCAGATACGCAGTATTTT; CDR3: CASSPSGSPDTQYF; V: TRBV2; D: TRBD2; size: -; J: TRBJ2-3
DNA: TGTGCCAGCAGCACCGGACAGACCCTTGGCGGCCAGCCCCAGCATTTT; CDR3: CASSTGQTLGGQPQHF; V: TRBV7-8; D: -; size: -; J: TRBJ1-5
DNA: TGTGCTAGTGGTTTGGTGGCTCAGGGGGCGTCCAACACTGAAGCTTTCTTT; CDR3: CASGLVAQGASNTEAFF; V: TRBV12-5; D: TRBD1; size: -; J: TRBJ1-1
DNA: TGTGCCAGCAGCTTCAGACCGGACAGTGAATACGAGCAGTACTTC; CDR3: CASSFRPDSEYEQYF; V: TRBV9; D: -; size: -; J: TRBJ2-7
DNA: TGTGCCATCAGTGAGTCTAGCGGGAGTAACACAGATACGCAGTATTTT; CDR3: CAISESSGSNTDTQYF; V: TRBV10-3; D: TRBD2; size: -; J: TRBJ2-3
DNA: TGTGCCTGGGCTAGCGGGTCGAACAATGAGCAGTTCTTC; CDR3: CAWASGSNNEQFF; V: TRBV30; D: TRBD2; size: -; J: TRBJ2-1
DNA: TGTGCCAGCAGTGGGACAGGGGACACTGAAGCTTTCTTT; CDR3: CASSGTGDTEAFF; V: TRBV25-1; D: TRBD1; size: once; J: TRBJ1-1
DNA: TGTGCCAGCAGCAGGGGGCCTGAGCAGTTCTTC; CDR3: CASSRGPEQFF; V: TRBV5-6; D: TRBD1; size: -; J: TRBJ2-1
DNA: TGTGCCAGTAGTGCCCCGGGACTAGCGGGAGTAACAGATACGCAGTATTTT; CDR3: CASSAPGLAGVTDTQYF; V: TRBV19; D: TRBD2; size: -; J: TRBJ2-3
DNA: TGTGCCAGCAGTGAGGACAGAAATGGCTACACCTTC; CDR3: CASSEDRNGYTF; V: TRBV28; D: -; size: -; J: TRBJ1-2
DNA: TGTGCCACCAGTGATTTACCGGGACAGGGGACAGATACGCAGTATTTT; CDR3: CATSDLPGQGTDTQYF; V: TRBV24-1; D: TRBD1; size: -; J: TRBJ2-3
DNA: TGTGCCAGCACAAAGGAAGCGGGGAGCTATGGCTACACCTTC; CDR3: CASTKEAGSYGYTF; V: TRBV6-4; D: -; size: -; J: TRBJ1-2
DNA: TGTGCCAGCAGTTTTCTTTCGGGGGCTCGACTAGCGGGAGAGACCCAGTACTTC; CDR3: CASSFLSGARLAGETQYF; V: TRBV28; D: TRBD2; size: -; J: TRBJ2-5
DNA: TGTGCCAGCAGCTTGGGACTAGCGTCGGACGAGCAGTACTTC; CDR3: CASSLGLASDEQYF; V: TRBV7-8; D: TRBD2; size: once; J: TRBJ2-7
DNA: TGTGCCAGCAGCCACGGAGACACTGAAGCTTTCTTT; CDR3: CASSHGDTEAFF; V: TRBV7-2; D: -; size: -; J: TRBJ1-1
DNA: TGTGCCAGCAGCCAAGCAGGGGACGGAAACACCATATATTTT; CDR3: CASSQAGDGNTIYF; V: TRBV14; D: -; size: once; J: TRBJ1-3
DNA: TGTGCCAGCAGCTTCGGGGGGGTGACTGAAAAACTGTTTTTT; CDR3: CASSFGGVTEKLFF; V: TRBV7-9; D: -; size: -; J: TRBJ1-4
DNA: TGCGCCAGCAGGGGGGGCACCGGGGAGCTGTTTTTT; CDR3: CASRGGTGELFF; V: TRBV10-2; D: -; size: -; J: TRBJ2-2
DNA: TGTGCCAGCAGCCCAACAGGGGCAGGATGGGACGAGCAGTACTTC; CDR3: CASSPTGAGWDEQYF; V: TRBV5-6; D: TRBD1; size: -; J: TRBJ2-7
DNA: TGTGCCAGCAGTTACTCCGGACAGGACTACGAGCAGTACTTC; CDR3: CASSYSGQDYEQYF; V: TRBV6-5; D: TRBD1; size: -; J: TRBJ2-7
DNA: TGTGCCAGTAGCCAGTCTAGCAATCAGCCCCAGCATTTT; CDR3: CASSQSSNQPQHF; V: TRBV19; D: -; size: -; J: TRBJ1-5
DNA: TGTGCCAGCAGCTTAGGACTAGCGGTGGGAGATACGCAGTATTTT; CDR3: CASSLGLAVGDTQYF; V: TRBV11-3; D: TRBD2; size: -; J: TRBJ2-3
DNA: TGTGCCAGCAGCGTTCTGAGCGGGAGGGGCCCCTACAATGAGCAGTTCTTC; CDR3: CASSVLSGRGPYNEQFF; V: TRBV3-1/TRBV3-2; D: TRBD2; size: -; J: TRBJ2-1
DNA: TGTGCCAGCAGCCCTCAGGGGCTAGCGGCCGGGGAGCTGTTTTTT; CDR3: CASSPQGLAAGELFF; V: TRBV7-7; D: -; size: -; J: TRBJ2-2
DNA: TGTGCCAGCAGTTACTTGGGACTACCTGGGGCCAACGTCCTGACTTTC; CDR3: CASSYLGLPGANVLTF; V: TRBV6-2/TRBV6-3; D: TRBD2; size: -; J: TRBJ2-6
DNA: TGTGCCAGCAGTGATTCAGGGGGGTTAACCTACGAGCAGTACTTC; CDR3: CASSDSGGLTYEQYF; V: TRBV6-1; D: -; size: -; J: TRBJ2-7